Listed below are T cell receptor beta chains from one sample, sequenced in a study of blood T cell repertoires in COVID-19. Generated by immunoSEQ multiplex PCR, the TCRdb table keeps only in-frame clones and is missing some. Of some 250,000 clones listed, approximately 84% are singletons. The material sequenced was peripheral blood. These receptors originate from a man between 45 and 60 years old with active or convalescent COVID-19. Each CDR3 is given with its conserved first and last residue. A D gene is named only where the DNA matches it firmly. Clone size appears in some rows only: once, few, many, or a class for an expanded clone.

CDR3aa: CGAGGNYGYTF
CDR3nt: TGTGGCGCCGGGGGAAACTATGGCTACACCTTC
abundance: few
j_gene: TRBJ1-2
v_gene: TRBV2
d_gene: .

CDR3aa: CASSSSGQGPYEQYF
CDR3nt: .
abundance: .
j_gene: TRBJ2-7
v_gene: TRBV28
d_gene: .

CDR3aa: CASSHYGGETQYF
CDR3nt: TGTGCCAGCAGCCATTACGGGGGAGAGACCCAGTACTTC
abundance: .
j_gene: TRBJ2-5
v_gene: TRBV3-1/TRBV3-2
d_gene: .

CDR3aa: CASSLRPPLAGDSNEQFF
CDR3nt: TGTGCCAGCAGCCTTCGTCCCCCACTAGCGGGGGATTCCAATGAGCAGTTCTTC
abundance: .
j_gene: TRBJ2-1
v_gene: TRBV4-2
d_gene: TRBD2

CDR3aa: CASSDPDSHYEQYF
CDR3nt: TGTGCCAGCAGTGACCCGGACAGCCACTACGAGCAGTACTTC
abundance: .
j_gene: TRBJ2-7
v_gene: TRBV6-4
d_gene: .

CDR3aa: CASALAQTYGYTF
CDR3nt: TGTGCCAGCGCGCTAGCGCAGACCTATGGCTACACCTTC
abundance: .
j_gene: TRBJ1-2
v_gene: TRBV12-3/TRBV12-4
d_gene: .

CDR3aa: CASSPSLARTDTQYF
CDR3nt: TGTGCCAGCAGTCCATCCCTAGCGAGGACAGATACGCAGTATTTT
abundance: .
j_gene: TRBJ2-3
v_gene: TRBV7-6
d_gene: .

CDR3aa: CASSIIRTSGDTGELFF
CDR3nt: TGTGCCAGTAGTATCATAAGGACTAGCGGGGACACCGGGGAGCTGTTTTTT
abundance: .
j_gene: TRBJ2-2
v_gene: TRBV19
d_gene: TRBD2

CDR3aa: CASSPTGNEQFF
CDR3nt: TGTGCCAGCTCACCCACTGGCAATGAGCAGTTCTTC
abundance: .
j_gene: TRBJ2-1
v_gene: TRBV18
d_gene: .

CDR3aa: CASSLRLAGGRPDTQYF
CDR3nt: TGTGCCAGCAGCCTGAGACTAGCGGGGGGGCGCCCAGATACGCAGTATTTT
abundance: .
j_gene: TRBJ2-3
v_gene: TRBV7-3
d_gene: TRBD2

CDR3aa: CASSSTGGDSPLHF
CDR3nt: TGCGCCAGCAGCTCCACAGGGGGCGATTCACCCCTCCACTTT
abundance: once
j_gene: TRBJ1-6
v_gene: TRBV5-1
d_gene: TRBD1

CDR3aa: CASTNQGGGLGEQFF
CDR3nt: TGTGCCAGCACCAACCAAGGGGGGGGCCTGGGTGAGCAGTTCTTC
abundance: few
j_gene: TRBJ2-1
v_gene: TRBV7-9
d_gene: .

CDR3aa: CASSTPGAPPYEQYF
CDR3nt: TGTGCCAGCAGCACGCCGGGAGCGCCTCCCTACGAGCAGTACTTC
abundance: .
j_gene: TRBJ2-7
v_gene: TRBV5-4
d_gene: .

CDR3aa: CSVLGAGYTF
CDR3nt: TGCAGCGTTCTCGGAGCCGGCTACACCTTC
abundance: .
j_gene: TRBJ1-2
v_gene: TRBV29-1
d_gene: .

CDR3aa: CASTYRPGAYEQYF
CDR3nt: TGTGCCAGCACGTACCGGCCAGGGGCTTACGAGCAGTACTTC
abundance: .
j_gene: TRBJ2-7
v_gene: TRBV27
d_gene: .

CDR3aa: CAGHAGESYGYTF
CDR3nt: TGTGCCGGACACGCGGGGGAATCCTATGGCTACACCTTC
abundance: .
j_gene: TRBJ1-2
v_gene: TRBV7-9
d_gene: .

CDR3aa: CASSLAKSGGVTGELFF
CDR3nt: TGTGCCAGCAGCTTGGCCAAAAGCGGGGGGGTCACCGGGGAGCTGTTTTTT
abundance: .
j_gene: TRBJ2-2
v_gene: TRBV5-4
d_gene: TRBD2

CDR3aa: CASSRTGGNYGYTF
CDR3nt: TGTGCCAGCAGTCGGACAGGGGGAAACTATGGCTACACCTTC
abundance: .
j_gene: TRBJ1-2
v_gene: TRBV2
d_gene: TRBD1

CDR3aa: CASSHLLAGGRNEQFF
CDR3nt: TGTGCCAGTAGTCACCTACTAGCGGGGGGGCGAAATGAGCAGTTCTTC
abundance: .
j_gene: TRBJ2-1
v_gene: TRBV19
d_gene: TRBD2

CDR3aa: CASRGTGEGYGYTF
CDR3nt: TGTGCCAGCAGAGGGACAGGGGAGGGCTATGGCTACACCTTC
abundance: .
j_gene: TRBJ1-2
v_gene: TRBV7-2
d_gene: TRBD1

CDR3aa: CASSQDTTGHQPQHF
CDR3nt: TGTGCCAGCAGCCAAGATACCACAGGGCATCAGCCCCAGCATTTT
abundance: once
j_gene: TRBJ1-5
v_gene: TRBV3-1/TRBV3-2
d_gene: .

CDR3aa: CASSLAGGPGTGELFF
CDR3nt: TGTGCCAGCAGCTTAGCGGGGGGGCCCGGCACCGGGGAGCTGTTTTTT
abundance: .
j_gene: TRBJ2-2
v_gene: TRBV13
d_gene: TRBD2

CDR3aa: CSAGQGDYGYTF
CDR3nt: TGCAGCGCCGGACAGGGAGACTATGGCTACACCTTC
abundance: .
j_gene: TRBJ1-2
v_gene: TRBV29-1
d_gene: TRBD1

CDR3aa: CASRTGGTVATNEKLFF
CDR3nt: TGTGCCAGCCGGACAGGGGGGACCGTTGCAACTAATGAAAAACTGTTTTTT
abundance: .
j_gene: TRBJ1-4
v_gene: TRBV28
d_gene: TRBD1

CDR3aa: CASSDSGAIYGYTF
CDR3nt: TGTGCCAGCAGTGACTCGGGGGCCATCTATGGCTACACCTTC
abundance: .
j_gene: TRBJ1-2
v_gene: TRBV6-2/TRBV6-3
d_gene: .

CDR3aa: CASSRDGGDGYTF
CDR3nt: TGTGCCAGCAGTCGAGACGGCGGGGATGGCTACACCTTC
abundance: .
j_gene: TRBJ1-2
v_gene: TRBV6-5
d_gene: .

CDR3aa: CARAFGTGNPVLTF
CDR3nt: TGTGCCAGGGCCTTTGGGACAGGAAACCCCGTCCTGACTTTC
abundance: .
j_gene: TRBJ2-6
v_gene: TRBV2
d_gene: TRBD1

CDR3aa: CASSSGGTTDTQYF
CDR3nt: TGTGCCAGCAGCTCCGGGGGAACCACAGATACGCAGTATTTT
abundance: .
j_gene: TRBJ2-3
v_gene: TRBV5-4
d_gene: .

CDR3aa: CASSSIANSNYGYTF
CDR3nt: TGCGCCAGCAGCTCAATCGCGAATTCTAACTATGGCTACACCTTC
abundance: .
j_gene: TRBJ1-2
v_gene: TRBV5-1
d_gene: .

CDR3aa: CASSQGHRGWPEAFF
CDR3nt: TGTGCCAGCAGCCAGGGCCACAGGGGGTGGCCTGAAGCTTTCTTT
abundance: .
j_gene: TRBJ1-1
v_gene: TRBV9
d_gene: TRBD1

CDR3aa: CASSERRLAGLQETQYF
CDR3nt: TGTGCCAGCAGTGAAAGGCGGCTAGCGGGGCTCCAAGAGACCCAGTACTTC
abundance: .
j_gene: TRBJ2-5
v_gene: TRBV6-1
d_gene: TRBD2

CDR3aa: CAWSPADYEQYF
CDR3nt: TGTGCCTGGAGTCCCGCGGACTACGAGCAGTACTTC
abundance: .
j_gene: TRBJ2-7
v_gene: TRBV30
d_gene: .

CDR3aa: CASRPPQGIGTEAFF
CDR3nt: TGTGCCAGCAGGCCACCACAGGGTATCGGCACTGAAGCTTTCTTT
abundance: .
j_gene: TRBJ1-1
v_gene: TRBV28
d_gene: .

CDR3aa: CASSDTSGIQETQYF
CDR3nt: TGTGCCAGCAGTGACACTAGCGGGATACAAGAGACCCAGTACTTC
abundance: few
j_gene: TRBJ2-5
v_gene: TRBV6-1
d_gene: TRBD2

CDR3aa: CASRSGGSTGELFF
CDR3nt: TGCGCCAGCAGGAGCGGGGGGAGCACCGGGGAGCTGTTTTTT
abundance: .
j_gene: TRBJ2-2
v_gene: TRBV5-1
d_gene: TRBD2

CDR3aa: CSVEGVNSGNTIYF
CDR3nt: TGCAGCGTTGAAGGCGTAAACTCTGGAAACACCATATATTTT
abundance: few
j_gene: TRBJ1-3
v_gene: TRBV29-1
d_gene: .

CDR3aa: CASSFPRQPQHF
CDR3nt: TGTGCCAGCAGTTTCCCGAGGCAGCCCCAGCATTTT
abundance: .
j_gene: TRBJ1-5
v_gene: TRBV28
d_gene: .

CDR3aa: CASSPRLSGGAGDTQYF
CDR3nt: TGTGCCAGCAGCCCCCGACTGAGCGGGGGGGCAGGAGATACGCAGTATTTT
abundance: .
j_gene: TRBJ2-3
v_gene: TRBV9
d_gene: TRBD2

CDR3aa: CASSVLAYNEQFF
CDR3nt: TGTGCCAGCAGTGTCTTAGCCTACAATGAGCAGTTCTTC
abundance: .
j_gene: TRBJ2-1
v_gene: TRBV2
d_gene: .

CDR3aa: CASTFDRTGELFF
CDR3nt: TGTGCCAGCACCTTTGACAGGACCGGGGAGCTGTTTTTT
abundance: .
j_gene: TRBJ2-2
v_gene: TRBV5-6
d_gene: .